The clone carrying this TCR beta chain was seen just once. The record originates from a study of technical replicates of blood from a handful of donors. TCRdb's copy holds only in-frame clones and misses some; the assay was immunoSEQ multiplex PCR. The data contain about 85,000 clones, approximately 94% of them singletons. The V and J ends lost 3 bases and 5 bases, in that order; junction bases with no gene match: 7. CDR1 and CDR2 from the germline V gene are SGHTA and FQGNSA. This CDR3 region has 15 residues. The TCR sequence derives from a human donor in good health. Material: T cells isolated from PBMCs. This sequence joins TRBV7-2 and TRBJ2-7; 10 bases agree with TRBD2. CDR3 loop: CASSFLAGDFNEQYF. The CDR3 nucleotides are TGTGCCAGCAGCTTCCTAGCGGGAGATTTCAACGAGCAGTACTTC.